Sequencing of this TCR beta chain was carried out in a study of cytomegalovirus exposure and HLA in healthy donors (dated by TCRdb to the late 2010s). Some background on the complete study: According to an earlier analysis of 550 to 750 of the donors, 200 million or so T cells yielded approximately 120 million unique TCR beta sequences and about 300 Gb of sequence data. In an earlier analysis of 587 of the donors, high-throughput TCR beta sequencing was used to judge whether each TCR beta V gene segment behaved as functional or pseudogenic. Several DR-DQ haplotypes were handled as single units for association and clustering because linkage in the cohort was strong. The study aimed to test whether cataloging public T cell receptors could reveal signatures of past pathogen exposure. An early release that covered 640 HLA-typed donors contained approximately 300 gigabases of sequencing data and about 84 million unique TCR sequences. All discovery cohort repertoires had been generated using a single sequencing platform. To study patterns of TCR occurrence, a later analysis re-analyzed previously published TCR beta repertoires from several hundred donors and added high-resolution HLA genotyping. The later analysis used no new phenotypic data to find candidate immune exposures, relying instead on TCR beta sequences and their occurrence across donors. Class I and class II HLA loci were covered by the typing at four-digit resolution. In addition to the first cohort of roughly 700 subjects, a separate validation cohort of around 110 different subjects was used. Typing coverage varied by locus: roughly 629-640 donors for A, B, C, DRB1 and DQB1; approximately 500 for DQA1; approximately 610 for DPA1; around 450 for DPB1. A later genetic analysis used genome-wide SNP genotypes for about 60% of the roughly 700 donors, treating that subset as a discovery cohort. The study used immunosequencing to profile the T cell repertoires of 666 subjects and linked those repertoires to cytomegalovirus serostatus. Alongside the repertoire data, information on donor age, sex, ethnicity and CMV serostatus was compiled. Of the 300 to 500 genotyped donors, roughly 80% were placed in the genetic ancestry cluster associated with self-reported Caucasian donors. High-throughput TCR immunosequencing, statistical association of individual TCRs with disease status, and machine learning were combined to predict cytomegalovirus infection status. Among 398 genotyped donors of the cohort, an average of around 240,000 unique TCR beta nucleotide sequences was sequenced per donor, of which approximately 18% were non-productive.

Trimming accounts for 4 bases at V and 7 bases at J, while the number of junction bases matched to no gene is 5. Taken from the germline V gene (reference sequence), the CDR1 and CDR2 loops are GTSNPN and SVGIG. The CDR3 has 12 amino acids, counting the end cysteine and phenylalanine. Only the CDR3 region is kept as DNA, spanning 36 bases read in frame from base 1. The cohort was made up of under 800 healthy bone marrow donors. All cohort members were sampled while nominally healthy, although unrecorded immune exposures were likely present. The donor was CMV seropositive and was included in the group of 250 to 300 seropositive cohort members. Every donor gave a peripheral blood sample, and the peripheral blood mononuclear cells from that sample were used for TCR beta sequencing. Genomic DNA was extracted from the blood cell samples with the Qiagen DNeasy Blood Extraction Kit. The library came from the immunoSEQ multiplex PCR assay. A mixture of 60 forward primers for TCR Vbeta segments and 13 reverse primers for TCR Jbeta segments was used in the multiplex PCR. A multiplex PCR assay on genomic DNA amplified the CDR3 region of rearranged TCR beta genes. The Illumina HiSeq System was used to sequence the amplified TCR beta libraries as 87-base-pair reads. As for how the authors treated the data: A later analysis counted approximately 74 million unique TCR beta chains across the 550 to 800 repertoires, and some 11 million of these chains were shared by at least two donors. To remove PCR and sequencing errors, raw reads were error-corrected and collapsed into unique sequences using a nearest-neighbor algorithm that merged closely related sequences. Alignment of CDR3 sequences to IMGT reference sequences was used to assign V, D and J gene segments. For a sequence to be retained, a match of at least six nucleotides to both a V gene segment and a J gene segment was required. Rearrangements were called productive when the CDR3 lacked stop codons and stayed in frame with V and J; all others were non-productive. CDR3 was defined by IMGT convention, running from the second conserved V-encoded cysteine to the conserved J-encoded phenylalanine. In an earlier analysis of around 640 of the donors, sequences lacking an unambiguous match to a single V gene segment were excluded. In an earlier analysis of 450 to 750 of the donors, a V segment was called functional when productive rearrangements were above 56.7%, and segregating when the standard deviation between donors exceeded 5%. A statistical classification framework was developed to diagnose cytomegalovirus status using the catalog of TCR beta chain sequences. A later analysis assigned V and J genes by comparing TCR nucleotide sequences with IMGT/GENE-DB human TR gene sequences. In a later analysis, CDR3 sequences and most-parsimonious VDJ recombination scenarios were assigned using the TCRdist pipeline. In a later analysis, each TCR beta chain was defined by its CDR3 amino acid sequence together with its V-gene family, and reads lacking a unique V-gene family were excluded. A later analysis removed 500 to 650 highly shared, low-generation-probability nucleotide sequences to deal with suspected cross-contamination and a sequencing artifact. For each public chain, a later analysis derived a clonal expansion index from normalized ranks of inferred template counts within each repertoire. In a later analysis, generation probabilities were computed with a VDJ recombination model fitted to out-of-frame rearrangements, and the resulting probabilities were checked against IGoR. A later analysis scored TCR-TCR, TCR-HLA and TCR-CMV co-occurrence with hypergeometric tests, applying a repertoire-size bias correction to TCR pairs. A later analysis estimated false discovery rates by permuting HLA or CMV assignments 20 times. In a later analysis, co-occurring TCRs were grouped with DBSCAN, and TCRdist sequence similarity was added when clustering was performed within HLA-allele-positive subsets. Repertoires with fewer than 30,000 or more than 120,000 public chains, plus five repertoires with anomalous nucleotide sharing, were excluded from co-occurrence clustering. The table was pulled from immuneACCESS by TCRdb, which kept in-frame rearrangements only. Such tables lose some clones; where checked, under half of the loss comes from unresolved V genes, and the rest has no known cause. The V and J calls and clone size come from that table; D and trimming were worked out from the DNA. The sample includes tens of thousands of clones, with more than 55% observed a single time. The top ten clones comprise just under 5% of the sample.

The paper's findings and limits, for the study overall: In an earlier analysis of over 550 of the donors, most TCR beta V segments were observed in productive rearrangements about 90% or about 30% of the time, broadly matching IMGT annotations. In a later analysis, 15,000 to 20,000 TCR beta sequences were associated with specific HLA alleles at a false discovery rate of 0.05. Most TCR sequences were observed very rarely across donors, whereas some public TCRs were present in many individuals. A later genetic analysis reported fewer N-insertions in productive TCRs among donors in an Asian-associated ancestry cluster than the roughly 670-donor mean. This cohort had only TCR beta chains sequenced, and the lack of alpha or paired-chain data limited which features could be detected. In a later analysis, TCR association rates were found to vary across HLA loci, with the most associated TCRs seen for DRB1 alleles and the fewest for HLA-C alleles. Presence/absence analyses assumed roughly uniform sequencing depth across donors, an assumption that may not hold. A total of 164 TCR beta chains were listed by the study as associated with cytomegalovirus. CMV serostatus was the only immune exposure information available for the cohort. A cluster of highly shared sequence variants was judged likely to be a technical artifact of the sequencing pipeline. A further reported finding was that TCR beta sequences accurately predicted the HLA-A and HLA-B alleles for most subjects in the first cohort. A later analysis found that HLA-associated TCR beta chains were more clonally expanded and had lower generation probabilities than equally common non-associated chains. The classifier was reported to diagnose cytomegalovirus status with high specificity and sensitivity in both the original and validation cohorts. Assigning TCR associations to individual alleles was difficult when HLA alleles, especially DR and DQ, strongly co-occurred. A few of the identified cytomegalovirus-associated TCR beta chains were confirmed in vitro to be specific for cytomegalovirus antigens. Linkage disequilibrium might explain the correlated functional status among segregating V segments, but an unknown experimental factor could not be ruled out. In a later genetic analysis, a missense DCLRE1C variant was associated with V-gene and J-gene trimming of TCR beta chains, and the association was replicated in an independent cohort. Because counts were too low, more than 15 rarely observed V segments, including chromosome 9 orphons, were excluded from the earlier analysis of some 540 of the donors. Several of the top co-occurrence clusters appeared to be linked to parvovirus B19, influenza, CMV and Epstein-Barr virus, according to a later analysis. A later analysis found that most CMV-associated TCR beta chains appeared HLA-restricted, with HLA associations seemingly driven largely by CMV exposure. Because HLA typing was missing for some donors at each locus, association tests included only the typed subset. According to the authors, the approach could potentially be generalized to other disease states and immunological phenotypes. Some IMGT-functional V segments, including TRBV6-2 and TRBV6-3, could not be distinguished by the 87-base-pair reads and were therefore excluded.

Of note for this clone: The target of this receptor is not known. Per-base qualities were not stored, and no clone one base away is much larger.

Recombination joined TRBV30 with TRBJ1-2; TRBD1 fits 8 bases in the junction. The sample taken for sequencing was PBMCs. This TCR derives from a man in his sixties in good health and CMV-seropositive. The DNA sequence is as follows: TGTGCCTGGACCGGACAGGGTTTTGGCTACACCTTC. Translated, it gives CAWTGQGFGYTF.